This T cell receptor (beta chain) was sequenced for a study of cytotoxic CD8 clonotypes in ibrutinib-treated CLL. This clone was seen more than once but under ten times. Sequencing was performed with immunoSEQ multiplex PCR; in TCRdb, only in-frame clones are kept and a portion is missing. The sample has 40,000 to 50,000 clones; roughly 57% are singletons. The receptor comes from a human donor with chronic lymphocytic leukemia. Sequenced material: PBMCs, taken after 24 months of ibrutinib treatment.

CDR3 residues: CASSTSPHLHF. CDR3 DNA sequence: TGTGCCAGCAGCACCAGCCCTCACCTCCACTTT. V usage is TRBV21-1 and J usage is TRBJ1-6. TRBV21-1 is deemed a pseudogene. There are 11 residues in the CDR3.